Below are 10 T cell receptor beta chains sequenced from a single sample in a study of CD8 T cells in Susac syndrome. RNA amounts of about 0.5 to 1 ug underwent reverse transcription with random hexamers. Via MiXCR, TCRdb re-called the immunoSEQ multiplex PCR reads, giving one row per CDR3 protein. The table lists fewer than 350,000 distinct CDR3 sequences, 92% of them singletons. The sample comprised CD4+ T cells from PBMCs. The source is a human donor with multiple sclerosis.

The chain joins TRBV4-3 to TRBJ2-2; 11 bases are shared with TRBD1. The ends lost 6 bases at V and 6 bases at J; junction bases unmatched: 0. CDR3 length: 13 amino acids. Germline CDR1 LGHNA, CDR2 YSLEER. The CDR3 bases are TGCGCCAGCAGGGGACAGGGGGCCGGGGAGCTGTTTTTT. This sequence encodes CASRGQGAGELFF.

V usage is TRBV3-1 and J usage is TRBJ1-2; D not resolved. V was pared by 2 bases and J by 4 bases, with 11 bases between. The germline CDR1 and CDR2 sequences are LGHDT and YNNKEL (reference sequence). The CDR3 length is 14 residues. In DNA, the CDR3 is TGTGCCAGCAGCCAATCCTCGGGATCCTATGGCTACACCTTC. Translation gives CASSQSSGSYGYTF.

This clonotype has only a few counts. The chain carries TRBV7-2 and TRBJ1-1; 10 positions match TRBD1. V shed 0 bases, J shed 0 bases, and the junction held 1 base outside the gene matches. This CDR3 is 16 amino acids long. The germline gives CDR1 SGHTA, CDR2 FQGNSA. This CDR3 reads CASSLAGQGVNTEAFF. The CDR3 DNA sequence: TGTGCCAGCAGCTTAGCCGGACAGGGGGTGAACACTGAAGCTTTCTTT. The variable domain in full, completed from reference TRBV7-2 and TRBJ1-1, reads GAGVSQSPSNKVTEKGKDVELRCDPISGHTALYWYRQSLGQGLEFLIYFQGNSAPDKSGLPSDRFSAERTGGSVSTLTIQRTQQEDSAVYLCASSLAGQGVNTEAFFGQGTRLTVV.

This clonotype came up once. A read error may account for a junction end that differs from germline. The V call is TRBV7-7, the J call TRBJ1-1; 9 bases fit TRBD1. CDR3 length equals 18 residues. Germline CDR1 and CDR2: SSHAT and FNYEAQ (reference sequence). The CDR3 DNA is TGTGCTAGCAGCTTAGGTGGACAGGGGCACCGACAGAACACTGAAGCTTTCTTT. Protein product: CASSLGGQGHRQNTEAFF.

This clonotype has a single count. This chain joins TRBV6-2 or TRBV6-3 and TRBJ1-1; D gene uncertain. V lost 6 bases to trimming and J lost 1 base, with 12 bases between them. This CDR3 has 14 amino acids. Per germline, CDR1 MNHEY and CDR2 SVGEGT. The CDR3 is CASRIGRPNTEAFF. In DNA, the CDR3 is TGTGCCAGCAGAATCGGACGGCCGAACACTGAAGCTTTCTTT.

The chain is built from TRBV19 and TRBJ2-5; TRBD1 aligns across 8 bases. CDR1 is LNHDA, CDR2 SQIVND, per germline (reference sequence). V shed 7 bases and J 0 bases; nucleotides not matched to a gene: 4. The CDR3 is made up of 14 amino acids. Written as DNA, the CDR3 is TGTGCCAGTAAAGCACAGGGGGACCAAGAGACCCAGTACTTC. Its protein is CASKAQGDQETQYF.

This chain uses TRBV27 with TRBJ1-1; D call uncertain. This CDR3 comprises 11 residues. Deletions cut 2 bases from V and 11 bases from J, with 9 bases between. From germline, CDR1 is MNHEY and CDR2 SMNVEV (reference sequence). The CDR3 loop reads CASSLGQAAFF. CDR3 sequence (DNA): TGTGCCAGCAGTTTAGGGCAGGCGGCTTTCTTT.

The rearrangement joins TRBV7-9 to TRBJ2-2; tentative D call: TRBD1 (6 bases). CDR3 length: 17 residues. CDR1 and CDR2 (germline): SEHNR, FQNEAQ (reference sequence). Trimming took 4 bases from V and 1 from J, leaving 16 bases between them. As DNA, the CDR3 is TGTGCCAGCAGCTCACCCCTGACAGGAGGGAACACCGGGGAGCTGTTTTTT. Its protein product is CASSSPLTGGNTGELFF.

The CDR3 protein is CASSSGGGRVYGYTF. As DNA, the CDR3 is TGTGCCAGCAGCTCTGGAGGGGGGCGGGTCTATGGCTACACCTTC. The chain links TRBV7-2 to TRBJ1-2, with D perhaps TRBD1 (6 bases). The V gene's germline CDR1 is SGHTA and CDR2 FQGNSA. The CDR3 length is 15 residues. Trimming took 4 bases from V and 4 from J, leaving 16 bases between them.

The chain couples TRBV20-1 to TRBJ1-1; D is unclear. V was trimmed by 4 bases and J by 4 bases, leaving 10 bases between them. Germline values: CDR1 DFQATT, CDR2 SNEGSKA (reference sequence). This CDR3 spans 12 amino acids. CDR3 DNA sequence: TGCAGTGCTACTGAGCGGGGCACTGAAGCTTTCTTT. It translates to CSATERGTEAFF.